Listed here are 27 T cell receptor beta chains from one sample, sequenced in a study of T cell responses to AZD1222 COVID-19 vaccine. The assay was immunoSEQ multiplex PCR, and TCRdb's table has in-frame clones only and misses some. The data hold 50,000 to 65,000 clones, with 81% observed a single time. The material sequenced was peripheral blood, taken 28 days after the second AZD1222 dose. The receptors originated from an adult who received the AZD1222 COVID-19 vaccine.

This clone was found once. The genes are TRBV19 and TRBJ2-2, with 8 nucleotides matching TRBD1. The ends lost 3 bases at V and 4 bases at J; junction bases unmatched: 7. This CDR3 comprises 16 residues. CDR1 LNHDA and CDR2 SQIVND come from the germline V gene (reference sequence). The CDR3 here is CASSIPRTGGTGELFF. CDR3 coding DNA: TGTGCCAGTAGTATCCCCCGAACAGGGGGCACCGGGGAGCTGTTTTTT.

The chain links TRBV6-5 to TRBJ1-2; perhaps TRBD1 as D (5 bases). This CDR3 spans 13 amino acids. V was cut by 7 bases and J by 7 bases, with 16 bases left in between. From germline, CDR1 is MNHEY and CDR2 SVGAGI. The CDR3 here is CASISKGSGGYTF. In nucleotides, the CDR3 is TGTGCCAGCATATCTAAGGGGAGCGGTGGCTACACCTTC.

V is TRBV29-1 and J is TRBJ1-2; TRBD1 might be the D (6 bases). The germline V and J ends were trimmed by 1 base and 7 bases, with 10 bases remaining between them. This CDR3 spans 12 amino acids. In germline, CDR1 is SQVTM, CDR2 ANQGSEA. The CDR3 DNA is TGCAGCGTTGAAGGACAGGCCCGTGGCTACACCTTC. Translating gives CSVEGQARGYTF. The full variable domain, in which reference TRBV29-1 and TRBJ1-2 provide the parts outside the CDR3, is SAVISQKPSRDICQRGTSLTIQCQVDSQVTMMFWYRQQPGQSLTLIATANQGSEATYESGFVIDKFPISRPNLTFSTLTVSNMSPEDSSIYLCSVEGQARGYTFGSGTRLTVV.

This chain uses TRBV19 with TRBJ1-5; D might be TRBD1 (5 bases). The CDR3 extends over 13 amino acids. The V end lost 5 bases, the J end lost 0 bases, and 5 bases lay between the germline ends. CDR1 and CDR2 from the germline V gene are LNHDA and SQIVND (reference sequence). Here the CDR3 DNA reads TGTGCCAGTAGTGACAGTAGCAATCAGCCCCAGCATTTT. Its translation is CASSDSSNQPQHF.

The CDR3 region is CASSGGSYEQYF. In DNA, the CDR3 is TGTGCCAGCAGTGGGGGCTCCTACGAGCAGTACTTC. The rearrangement joins TRBV28 to TRBJ2-7; D may be TRBD1 or TRBD2 (5 bases each). The CDR3 sequence is 12 residues long. Deletions cut 5 bases from V and 0 bases from J, with 5 bases between. In germline, CDR1 is MDHEN, CDR2 SYDVKM.

This rearrangement joins TRBV11-2 to TRBJ2-2; 11 bases line up with TRBD2. The CDR3 is 14 residues long. V was clipped by 4 bases and J by 8 bases; unmatched bases: 3. Per germline, CDR1 SGHAT and CDR2 FQNNGV. The CDR3: CASSSLAGEGELFF. CDR3 sequence (DNA): TGTGCCAGCAGCTCACTAGCGGGGGAAGGGGAGCTGTTTTTT.

The gene calls are TRBV19 and TRBJ2-2; perhaps TRBD1 as D (6 bases). Germline loops: CDR1 LNHDA, CDR2 SQIVND (reference sequence). This CDR3 spans 11 amino acids. The V end lost 7 bases, the J end lost 7 bases, and 7 bases lay between the germline ends. CDR3 DNA: TGTGCCAGTACCAGGGGCGGGGAGCTGTTTTTT. Translated: CASTRGGELFF.

This rearrangement joins TRBV11-2 to TRBJ2-1; D might be TRBD2 (5 bases). The length of the CDR3 is 15 residues. Germline loops: CDR1 SGHAT, CDR2 FQNNGV. Trimming removed 4 bases at V and 7 bases at J, with 17 bases between. The CDR3 region has the DNA TGTGCCAGCAGCTCAGGTGGCGGGCGGGCAAATGAGCAGTTCTTC. It specifies CASSSGGGRANEQFF.

This chain connects TRBV9 to TRBJ2-7; 8 bases match TRBD2. Unmatched junction bases numbered 9, after V lost 4 bases and J lost 0 bases. The CDR3 covers 16 residues. CDR1 is SGDLS, CDR2 YYNGEE, per germline. This CDR3 reads CASSPRGSGSSYEQYF. CDR3 bases: TGTGCCAGCAGCCCTCGGGGGAGCGGGAGCTCCTACGAGCAGTACTTC.

The chain couples TRBV29-1 to TRBJ2-1; maybe TRBD2 (5 bases). This CDR3 is 11 amino acids long. Germline CDR1 and CDR2: SQVTM and ANQGSEA. Deletions cut 8 bases from V and 8 bases from J, with 13 bases between. DNA of the CDR3: TGCAGCACTAGAACCAGGTATGAGCAGTTCTTC. Its translation is CSTRTRYEQFF.

The chain carries TRBV6-5 and TRBJ2-7; 7 positions agree with TRBD1. Per the germline V gene, CDR1 is MNHEY and CDR2 is SVGAGI. This CDR3 contains 15 residues. V lost 2 bases and J lost 5; bases outside the gene matches: 9. CDR3 DNA sequence: TGTGCCAGCAGTTACAGGGGGCAGACGTACGACGAGCAGTACTTC. Translating it yields CASSYRGQTYDEQYF.

The J gene is TRBJ1-1, the V gene TRBV29-1, with no clear D. Germline CDR1 is SQVTM and CDR2 is ANQGSEA. V was shortened by 4 bases and J by 5 bases, with 11 bases between the two germline ends. The CDR3 loop spans 12 amino acids. The CDR3 region is CSVGQAETEAFF. The CDR3 nucleotides are TGCAGCGTTGGTCAGGCGGAAACTGAAGCTTTCTTT.

With regard to this clone: Likely a read error: the CDR3 ends without its conserved phenylalanine or tryptophan. It is unclear where the CDR3 begins or ends on the DNA, so no DNA is shown, and the CDR3 is as TCRdb lists it. The rearrangement joins TRBV21-1 to TRBJ2-7; the table assigns TRBD2, which was not confirmed against the DNA. TRBV21-1 is marked as a pseudogene. The CDR3 totals 12 residues, both ends included. CDR3: CASSKPGLAGGL.

The chain has TRBV19 and TRBJ1-5; D remains ambiguous. The CDR3 consists of 16 residues. Germline CDR1 LNHDA, CDR2 SQIVND (reference sequence). The V gene lost 0 bases and the J gene lost 2 bases, with 11 bases spanning the gap. The CDR3: CASSIEGGIGNQPQHF. The CDR3 region has the DNA TGTGCCAGTAGTATAGAAGGAGGGATCGGCAATCAGCCCCAGCATTTT.

The gene calls are TRBV7-2 and TRBJ2-1; 8 positions match TRBD2. V trimming: 3 bases; J trimming: 1 base; junction bases outside the gene matches: 8. Germline CDR1 reads SGHTA; CDR2 reads FQGNSA. The CDR3 has 17 residues. This CDR3 is CASSFLPSGFSYNEQFF. The CDR3 DNA sequence: TGTGCCAGCAGCTTCCTACCTAGCGGGTTTTCCTACAATGAGCAGTTCTTC.

CDR3 coding DNA: TGTGCCAGCAGCCCAACTAGCGGGAGGCGGGATGAGCAGTTCTTC. It encodes CASSPTSGRRDEQFF. V and J are TRBV5-5 and TRBJ2-1, with 12 nucleotides matching TRBD2. This CDR3 comprises 15 residues. Germline lookup yields CDR1 SGHKS and CDR2 YYEKEE (reference sequence). With V trimmed by 4 bases and J by 8 bases, 7 bases remained unmatched.

This chain connects TRBV18 to TRBJ2-2, with 13 nucleotides matching TRBD2. The germline V gene has CDR1 KGHSH and CDR2 LQKENI. This CDR3 has 15 amino acids. With 5 bases clipped from V and 6 bases from J, the junction kept 3 bases outside the gene matches. CDR3: CASSRGLAGPGELFF. The CDR3 DNA reads TGTGCCAGCTCAAGGGGACTAGCGGGACCCGGGGAGCTGTTTTTT.

DNA of the CDR3: TGCGCCAGCAGCTCAGGGCGATGGAACACAGATACGCAGTATTTT. It translates to CASSSGRWNTDTQYF. The chain couples TRBV5-1 to TRBJ2-3, with D possibly being TRBD1 (5 bases). Trimming shortened V by 3 bases and J by 2 bases, and 13 bases separated the two germline ends. The CDR3 is 15 residues long. Germline V gives CDR1 SGHRS, CDR2 YFSETQ.

The rearrangement uses TRBV7-9 and TRBJ2-1; TRBD2 matches 11 bases. There are 16 residues in the CDR3. CDR1 SEHNR and CDR2 FQNEAQ come from the germline V gene (reference sequence). The V segment lost 4 bases and the J segment 7 bases; nucleotides outside the gene matches: 9. The CDR3 DNA is TGTGCCAGCAGCTCGATAGCGGGAGGGAGTTTAAATGAGCAGTTCTTC. This encodes CASSSIAGGSLNEQFF. Looking up the rest from reference TRBV7-9 and TRBJ2-1 gives the full variable domain: DTGVSQNPRHKITKRGQNVTFRCDPISEHNRLYWYRQTLGQGPEFLTYFQNEAQLEKSRLLSDRFSAERPKGSFSTLEIQRTEQGDSAMYLCASSSIAGGSLNEQFFGPGTRLTVL.

V gene TRBV28 combines with J gene TRBJ1-4; D uncertain. The CDR3 loop spans 14 amino acids. Deletions cut 6 bases from V and 3 bases from J, with 11 bases between. Per the germline V gene, CDR1 is MDHEN and CDR2 is SYDVKM. Here the CDR3 reads CASSSTSPNEKLFF. For the CDR3, the DNA is TGTGCCAGCAGCTCGACTAGCCCTAATGAAAAACTGTTTTTT.

The chain joins TRBV6-5 to TRBJ1-3; 7 bases agree with TRBD1. This CDR3 contains 14 residues. Per germline, CDR1 MNHEY and CDR2 SVGAGI. V lost 6 bases to trimming and J lost 9 bases; unmatched junction nucleotides: 11. The CDR3 here is CASSPGTAVATIYF. CDR3 nucleotide sequence: TGTGCCAGCAGCCCCGGGACAGCCGTGGCCACCATATATTTT.

The V gene is TRBV30, the J gene TRBJ2-6; D is unresolved. The V end lost 5 bases, the J end lost 5 bases, and 16 bases lay between the germline ends. The germline gives CDR1 GTSNPN, CDR2 SVGIG (reference sequence). This CDR3 has 15 amino acids. CDR3 sequence: CAWYSMRSRANVLTF. The CDR3 coding sequence is TGTGCCTGGTATTCCATGCGTAGTCGGGCCAACGTCCTGACTTTC.

The chain recombines TRBV6-6 with TRBJ2-7; D gene uncertain. The germline V and J ends were trimmed by 5 bases and 3 bases, with 11 bases remaining between them. The CDR3 is 13 residues long. CDR1 and CDR2 from the germline V gene are MNHNY and SVGAGI (reference sequence). CDR3 region: CASSPITGYEQYF. The CDR3, as DNA: TGTGCCAGCAGTCCCATTACGGGCTACGAGCAGTACTTC.

The chain carries TRBV11-2 and TRBJ2-3; possibly TRBD1 for D (6 bases). The ends were cut back, 1 base at V and 4 bases at J, with 18 bases in the middle. The CDR3 spans 17 residues. Per the germline V gene, CDR1 is SGHAT and CDR2 is FQNNGV. CDR3 region: CASSLGALAGAPDTQYF. The CDR3 DNA sequence: TGTGCCAGCAGCTTAGGGGCCCTAGCAGGGGCCCCAGATACGCAGTATTTT. The full variable domain, in which reference TRBV11-2 and TRBJ2-3 provide the parts outside the CDR3, is EAGVAQSPRYKIIEKRQSVAFWCNPISGHATLYWYQQILGQGPKLLIQFQNNGVVDDSQLPKDRFSAERLKGVDSTLKIQPAKLEDSAVYLCASSLGALAGAPDTQYFGPGTRLTVL.

The chain links TRBV5-1 to TRBJ1-2; a possible D gene is TRBD1 (6 bases). V was shortened by 4 bases and J by 6 bases, with 10 bases between the two germline ends. This CDR3 has 12 amino acids. The V gene's germline CDR1 is SGHRS and CDR2 YFSETQ. DNA of the CDR3: TGCGCCAGCAGCCAGGACAGCCATGGCTACACCTTC. Protein sequence: CASSQDSHGYTF.

The chain combines TRBV14 with TRBJ2-7, with TRBD2 matching over 7 bases. V was pared by 4 bases and J by 0 bases, with 6 bases of the junction left unmatched. There are 15 residues in the CDR3. Germline CDR1 reads SGHDN; CDR2 reads FVKESK. CDR3 loop: CASSRSGASSYEQYF. The CDR3 nucleotides are TGTGCCAGCAGCCGCAGCGGGGCGAGCTCCTACGAGCAGTACTTC.

The CDR3 DNA follows: TGTGCCAGCAGTTACTCGAGTACGGCAGCCAAAAACATTCAGTACTTC. Translation: CASSYSSTAAKNIQYF. V is TRBV6-2 or TRBV6-3 and J is TRBJ2-4, with D unresolved. Trimming stripped 0 bases from V and 0 bases from J, with 9 bases between. This CDR3 spans 16 amino acids. Germline V gene data show CDR1 as MNHEY and CDR2 as SVGEGT.